This T cell receptor (beta chain) originates from a study of T-cell memory formation after mild COVID-19. Study-wide findings and caveats: The CD4+ clones that contracted clustered mainly within CM and EM, and the CD8+ clones concentrated in EMRA. Clones contracting day 15 to 85 were balanced CD4/CD8; later expanders leaned CD4+.

TCRdb reanalysed the 5' RACE reads using MiXCR and keeps one entry per CDR3 protein. The sample contains about 560,000 distinct CDR3 sequences, about a fifth of which appear only once. Only a few counts were recorded for this clonotype. Its antigen is currently unknown. CDR3 size: 17 residues. The ends lost 0 bases at V and 8 bases at J; junction bases unmatched: 15. Germline CDR1 DFQATT, CDR2 SNEGSKA (reference sequence). V is TRBV20-1 and J is TRBJ2-1; 8 bases are a match to TRBD2. Sequenced sample: PBMCs or a T cell subset sorted from them (not recorded which). The source is an adult woman who had mild COVID-19 (a few samples of this study predate the infection). Cell type and time point are not known. The CDR3 spells CSARDRGAAGGRDEQFF. For the CDR3, the DNA is TGCAGTGCTAGAGATCGGGGGGCGGCGGGAGGAAGGGATGAGCAGTTCTTC.